A selection of T cell receptor beta chains follows, all from one sample in a study of T cell responses to AZD1222 COVID-19 vaccine. Here immunoSEQ multiplex PCR was the method, and the copy in TCRdb shows in-frame clones only, minus some. The repertoire holds 90,000 to 130,000 clones, roughly 84% seen once, with 3% to 3.5% in the top ten. Here the sequenced sample was peripheral blood, taken on day 0 of AZD1222 vaccination. The receptors derive from an adult in good health. The CDR3 runs from the conserved cysteine through the conserved F or W. Fields, in order: V gene, J gene, D gene, clone size, CDR3 length, CDR3 DNA, CDR3 protein. The D gene is left open where the match is weak. Only part of the rows carry a size: once, few, many, or a class if the clone is expanded.

>TRBV3-1/TRBV3-2|TRBJ1-3|.|.|17
TGTGCCAGCAGCCAAGCCCTGCTGGTAGGGAGTGGAAACACCATATATTTT
CASSQALLVGSGNTIYF
>TRBV7-2|TRBJ1-5|.|.|14
TGTGCCAGCAGCGAGAGGCAGATTAATCAGCCCCAGCATTTT
CASSERQINQPQHF
>TRBV5-1|TRBJ2-1|TRBD2|once|15
TGCGCCAGCAGCGCCGGGGGGAGCTCCTACAATGAGCAGTTCTTC
CASSAGGSSYNEQFF
>TRBV30|TRBJ1-5|.|.|14
TGTGCCTGGAGTGTAGTGGAGGGGCGACAGCCCCAGCATTTT
CAWSVVEGRQPQHF
>TRBV10-3|TRBJ1-2|TRBD1|few|13
TGTGCCATCACCAACTCAGGGGGCGAGAGCTACACCTTC
CAITNSGGESYTF
>TRBV6-1|TRBJ2-7|TRBD1|.|15
TGTGCCAGCAGTGATCGGCGACAGGGGGATTACGAGCAGTACTTC
CASSDRRQGDYEQYF
>TRBV18|TRBJ1-5|TRBD1|.|17
TGTGCCAGCTCACCTGGGACAGGATCCCGGGGCAATCAGCCCCAGCATTTT
CASSPGTGSRGNQPQHF
>TRBV7-9|TRBJ1-5|.|once|15
TGTGCCAGCAGCCCTACGGGAGGGGGCAATCAGCCCCAGCATTTT
CASSPTGGGNQPQHF
>TRBV28|TRBJ1-3|TRBD1|once|13
TGTGCCAGCAGCCCGGACAGGGTGGACACCATATATTTT
CASSPDRVDTIYF
>TRBV5-4|TRBJ2-5|TRBD2|.|14
TGTGCCAGCAGCCTGAGGACTAGGCAGGAGACCCAGTACTTC
CASSLRTRQETQYF
>TRBV4-2|TRBJ2-7|.|.|13
TGTGCCAGCAGCCAAGAACTGCAGCGCGAGCAGTACTTC
CASSQELQREQYF
>TRBV5-4|TRBJ1-1|.|.|13
TGTGCCAGCAGCTTGGTTTTGGCCGCTGAAGCTTTCTTT
CASSLVLAAEAFF
>TRBV9|TRBJ1-6|.|.|14
TGTGCCAGCAGCGTAGGCCAGGGAGGGTCACCCCTCCACTTT
CASSVGQGGSPLHF
>TRBV30|TRBJ1-2|.|.|13
TGTGCCTGGACTGGGGGGACGGACTATGGCTACACCTTC
CAWTGGTDYGYTF